What follows is one T cell receptor (beta chain) and its context. The antigen is unknown. CDR3 length: 15 amino acids. Germline loops: CDR1 MDHEN, CDR2 SYDVKM. Deletions cut 6 bases from V and 5 bases from J, with 19 bases between. Primers used in a second PCR of roughly 6 to 11 cycles were a sample-barcoded 5' primer and a J-beta primer mix. Each cDNA molecule received a tag from a template-switch adaptor that had 12 random nucleotides. TCRdb reprocessed the 5' RACE reads via MiXCR and lists one record per CDR3 protein. The sample has about 780,000 distinct CDR3 sequences, less than 60% seen once. This sample was included in a study of blood T cells in healthy people across ages. Study conclusions and caveats: Roughly linearly, TCR beta diversity per million T cells fell as age increased.

This sequence joins TRBV28 and TRBJ2-5, with D tentatively TRBD2 (6 bases). The source is a man older than 75 in good health. Sequencing was performed on blood. The CDR3: CASSPPGATLETQYF. CDR3 nucleotides: TGTGCCAGCAGCCCCCCGGGAGCGACGCTGGAGACCCAGTACTTC.